The 7 T cell receptor beta chains below all came from one sample that was sequenced in a study of regulatory T cells in long-lasting Graves disease. Noted time point: newly diagnosed GD, antithyroid drugs for less than 3 months. Generation of the TCR library employed RNA extracted from PBMCs. To make TCR beta libraries, researchers used iRepertoire HTBI primers and Arm-PCR of CDR3 regions. TCRdb recomputed calls from the multiplex PCR reads with MiXCR, one row per CDR3 protein. Here the sample spans more than 450,000 distinct CDR3 sequences, approximately 12% being singletons. The same data also contributed to another study, on T cells in Graves' hyperthyroidism and ophthalmopathy.

The sequenced sample was peripheral blood mononuclear cells (PBMCs), obtained at new diagnosis, from a patient treated with antithyroid drugs. These receptors all come from a woman aged 25 to 39 with Graves disease.

Note on this clonotype: A much larger clone differs by one base, so this may be a read error. This chain joins TRBV2 and TRBJ2-1, with D perhaps TRBD2 (5 bases). CDR3 length: 19 amino acids. The V end lost 2 bases, the J end lost 0 bases, and 20 bases lay between the germline ends. Germline V gene data show CDR1 as SNHLY and CDR2 as FYNNEI. CDR3 sequence reads: CASSEPHLRGSSSYNEQFF. CDR3 bases: TGTGCCAGCAGTGAACCCCACCTCCGGGGATCGTCCTCCTACAATGAGCAGTTCTTC.

This clonotype has at least ten counts. The chain joins TRBV2 to TRBJ2-2; 7 bases agree with TRBD2. The germline V gene encodes CDR1 SNHLY and CDR2 FYNNEI. The CDR3 is made up of 13 amino acids. The V and J ends lost 3 bases and 5 bases, in that order; junction bases with no gene match: 0. The CDR3 DNA reads as TGTGCCAGCAGTGAGGGACTAACCGGGGAGCTGTTTTTT. It translates to CASSEGLTGELFF.

A remark on this clonotype: A read error is possible here, since a much larger clone lies one base away. CDR3 bases: TGTGCCAGCAGCGTTAGCGGGATCCAAGAGACCCAGTACTTC. Its protein is CASSVSGIQETQYF. This chain links TRBV7-9 with TRBJ2-5; 8 nucleotides agree with TRBD2. Unmatched junction bases numbered 3, after V lost 5 bases and J lost 1 base. This CDR3 is 14 amino acids long. Germline V lookup: CDR1 SEHNR, CDR2 FQNEAQ (reference sequence). The entire variable domain, with the rest obtained from reference TRBV7-9 and TRBJ2-5, is as follows: DTGVSQNPRHKITKRGQNVTFRCDPISEHNRLYWYRQTLGQGPEFLTYFQNEAQLEKSRLLSDRFSAERPKGSFSTLEIQRTEQGDSAMYLCASSVSGIQETQYFGPGTRLLVL.

In its sample, this clonotype was seen many times. V is TRBV12-3 or TRBV12-4 and J is TRBJ2-3; 8 bases fit TRBD2. Trimming took 8 bases from V and 2 from J; bases not matched to a gene: 12. CDR3 length: 16 residues. The CDR3 region has the DNA TGTGCCAGCCGAGCCGGGGGGGGGGGATTCACAGATACGCAGTATTTT. It yields the protein CASRAGGGGFTDTQYF.

Ten or more counts support this clonotype. The chain has TRBV28 and TRBJ2-7, with TRBD2 matching 10 bases. V was pared by 5 bases and J by 7 bases, with 11 bases of the junction left unmatched. Germline assignment: CDR1 MDHEN and CDR2 SYDVKM. This CDR3 spans 15 amino acids. CDR3 protein: CASSPLAGGGWEQYF. The CDR3 DNA follows: TGTGCCAGCAGTCCTTTAGCGGGAGGAGGATGGGAGCAGTACTTC.

This clonotype was seen a handful of times. A single base separates this from a much larger clone, so it may be a read error. The V call is TRBV2, the J call TRBJ1-1; D possibly corresponds to TRBD1 (5 bases). The CDR3 runs 15 residues. Germline CDR1 is SNHLY and CDR2 is FYNNEI. V lost 6 bases, J lost 4 bases, and 18 bases lay in between. DNA of the CDR3: TGTGCCAGCAGATTGGACGGGGGAGAGGGCACTGAAGCTTTCTTT. Residues: CASRLDGGEGTEAFF. Looking up the rest from reference TRBV2 and TRBJ1-1 gives the full variable domain: EPEVTQTPSHQVTQMGQEVILRCVPISNHLYFYWYRQILGQKVEFLVSFYNNEISEKSEIFDDQFSVERPDGSNFTLKIRSTKLEDSAMYFCASRLDGGEGTEAFFGQGTRLTVV.

This clonotype was counted at least ten times. The J gene is TRBJ2-7, the V gene TRBV10-3; D possibly corresponds to TRBD2 (5 bases). The V end lost 8 bases, the J end lost 2 bases, and 10 bases lay between the germline ends. This CDR3 has 12 amino acids. Germline CDR1 is ENHRY and CDR2 is SYGVKD. The CDR3 sequence is CAIGRDAYEQYF. DNA of the CDR3: TGTGCCATCGGTCGGGATGCCTACGAGCAGTACTTC.